This T cell receptor beta chain is drawn from a study of post-analysis software for immune sequencing data (dated by TCRdb to between 2014 and 2017). Regarding the research as a whole: The recorded disease courses included relapsing-remitting, secondary progressive and progressive-relapsing multiple sclerosis, and some patients had no subtype annotation. Patient repertoires were compared against roughly 11 previously published healthy control repertoires from donors aged about 6 to 26 years. A subset of samples was prepared in parallel using single-end sample barcoding, then pooled and co-amplified after Illumina adapter ligation. Overall study outcomes, separate from this receptor: The multiple sclerosis patient group was slightly younger than the control group. Compared with controls, multiple sclerosis patients had significantly lower normalized Chao1 diversity, a finding suggesting substantial peripheral T-cell clonal expansion. Direct clustering with F measure showed strong co-clustering of samples prepared in the same batch, prompting a batch-effect correction.

The method was PCR. Sequencing took place on an Illumina HiSeq 2500. Unique molecular identifiers were incorporated into TCR beta cDNA libraries to reduce PCR and sequencing biases. Approximately 500,000 cDNA molecules were obtained per 1 to 10 million input T cells, so each molecule approximated one T cell. The patient libraries were prepared and sequenced with the same protocol used for the earlier healthy control dataset. Within a given batch, samples were prepared together, multiplexed and sequenced on the same HiSeq lane. On the authors' methods: MIGEC handled the raw barcoded reads, throwing out single-read molecular identifier groups before consensus assembly and CDR3 extraction. VDJtools was used for post-analysis of the clonotype tables, and diversity was normalized by down-sampling every dataset to the size of the smallest sample. To correct batch-related cross-sample contamination, repertoire overlap clustering matched CDR3 amino acid sequences but not nucleotide sequences. TCRdb took the public reads, trimmed them with fastp at Q25, ran MiXCR for clone calling and kept in-frame beta chains. Every entry covers one CDR3 protein and lists the most common genes and DNA from its rows. The authors' filters were not applied to this entry. Recorded for this sample are under 650,000 distinct CDR3 sequences; roughly 40% of them occurred a single time. The biggest ten clones account for 1.5% to 2% of the sample.

To demonstrate the VDJtools post-analysis software, TCR beta repertoires were profiled from the peripheral blood of more than ten young patients with multiple sclerosis. Multiple sclerosis patients were children and adolescents aged about 6 to 16 years. Note on this clonotype: Its recognized antigen is unknown. The input lacks base qualities; no much larger clone sits a single base away.

Source material: blood. The source is a girl under 18 with multiple sclerosis.

The CDR3 reads CASTKTQGQETQYF. The nucleotide sequence is given as TGTGCCAGCACCAAGACCCAGGGCCAAGAGACCCAGTACTTC. The sequence links TRBV6-6 to TRBJ2-5; matching of 5 bases hints at TRBD1 as the D gene. V sheds 7 bases and J sheds 1 base, leaving 13 bases between their ends. CDR1 and CDR2 (MNHNY, SVGAGI) derive from the germline V gene (reference sequence). There are 14 amino acids in the CDR3, from cysteine to phenylalanine inclusive. Only CDR3 DNA is held: 42 bases, read in frame from base 1.